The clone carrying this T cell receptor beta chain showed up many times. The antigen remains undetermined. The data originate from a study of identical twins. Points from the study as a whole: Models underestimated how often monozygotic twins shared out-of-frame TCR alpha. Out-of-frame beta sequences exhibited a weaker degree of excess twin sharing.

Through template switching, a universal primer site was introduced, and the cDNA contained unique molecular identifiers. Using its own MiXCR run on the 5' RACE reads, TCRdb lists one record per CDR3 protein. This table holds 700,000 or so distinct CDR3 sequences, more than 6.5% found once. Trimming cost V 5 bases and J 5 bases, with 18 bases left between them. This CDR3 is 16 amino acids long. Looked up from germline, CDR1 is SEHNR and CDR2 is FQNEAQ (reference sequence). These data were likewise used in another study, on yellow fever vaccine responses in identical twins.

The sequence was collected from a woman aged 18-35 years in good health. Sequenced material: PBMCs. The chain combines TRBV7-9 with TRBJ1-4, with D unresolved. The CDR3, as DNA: TGTGCCAGCAGCCCCAGCCGGTTGGTGGAAAATGAAAAACTGTTTTTT. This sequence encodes CASSPSRLVENEKLFF.